This TCR beta chain was sequenced in a study of blood T cell repertoires in COVID-19. Study background: The study drew acute and convalescent COVID-19 samples from the United States, Italy and Spain.

The CDR3 has 14 amino acids. The J segment lost 8 bases and the V segment lost 0 bases, leaving 6 bases of the junction unmatched. CDR1 is LGHDT and CDR2 is YNNKEL in the germline V gene (reference sequence). Assay: immunoSEQ multiplex PCR; the TCRdb copy retains only in-frame clones and omits some. The sample has 25,000 or so clones, about 94% seen once. The chain couples TRBV3-1 (or the pseudogene TRBV3-2) to TRBJ1-2, with 7 nucleotides matching TRBD1. The TCR originated in a human donor with active COVID-19. The donor label of this sample is uncertain. Sequencing was performed on peripheral blood. CDR3 residues: CASSQDETGSGYTF. CDR3 nucleotides: TGTGCCAGCAGCCAAGACGAGACAGGGTCCGGCTACACCTTC.